Given below is one TCR beta chain in context. The antigen remains unidentified. This sample stems from a study of T cells after posttransplantation cyclophosphamide. Broader study findings: TRB clonality was highly associated with recipient CMV seropositivity and reactivation. Donor-recipient repertoire similarity was low at 1-2 months, rising over year one.

This CDR3 is 12 amino acids long. V was clipped by 3 bases and J by 11 bases, with 12 bases between them. Germline values: CDR1 SGHTS, CDR2 YDEGEE. The data were produced by immunoSEQ multiplex PCR, yet TCRdb's version contains in-frame clones alone and is incomplete. The sample has some 6,900 clones; roughly nine tenths are singletons. Treatment was busulfan-fludarabine conditioning, a marrow graft, and cyclophosphamide on days +3 and +4. The receptor was isolated from a female patient aged 50-60 years who received an allogeneic stem cell transplant from a related donor, was CMV-positive, and had no GVHD. Some T cells may be transferred from the graft donor. This specimen was PBMCs, taken approximately 1,300 days after allogeneic stem cell transplant with posttransplant cyclophosphamide. This chain connects TRBV5-8 to TRBJ2-4; D is perhaps TRBD2 (6 bases). CDR3 nucleotide sequence: TGTGCCAGCAGCTCACGGAGGGGATTTCAGTACTTC. As protein: CASSSRRGFQYF.